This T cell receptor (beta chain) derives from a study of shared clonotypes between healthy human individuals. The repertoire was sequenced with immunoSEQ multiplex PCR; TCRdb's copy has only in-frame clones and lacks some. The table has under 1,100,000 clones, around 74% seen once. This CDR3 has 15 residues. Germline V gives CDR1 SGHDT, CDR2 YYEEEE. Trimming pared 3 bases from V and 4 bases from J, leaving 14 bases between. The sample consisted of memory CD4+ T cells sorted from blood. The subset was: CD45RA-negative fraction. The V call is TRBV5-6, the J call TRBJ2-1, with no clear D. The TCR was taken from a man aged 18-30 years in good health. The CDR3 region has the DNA TGTGCCAGCAGCTCTTACCGGACCCTATACAATGAGCAGTTCTTC. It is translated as CASSSYRTLYNEQFF.